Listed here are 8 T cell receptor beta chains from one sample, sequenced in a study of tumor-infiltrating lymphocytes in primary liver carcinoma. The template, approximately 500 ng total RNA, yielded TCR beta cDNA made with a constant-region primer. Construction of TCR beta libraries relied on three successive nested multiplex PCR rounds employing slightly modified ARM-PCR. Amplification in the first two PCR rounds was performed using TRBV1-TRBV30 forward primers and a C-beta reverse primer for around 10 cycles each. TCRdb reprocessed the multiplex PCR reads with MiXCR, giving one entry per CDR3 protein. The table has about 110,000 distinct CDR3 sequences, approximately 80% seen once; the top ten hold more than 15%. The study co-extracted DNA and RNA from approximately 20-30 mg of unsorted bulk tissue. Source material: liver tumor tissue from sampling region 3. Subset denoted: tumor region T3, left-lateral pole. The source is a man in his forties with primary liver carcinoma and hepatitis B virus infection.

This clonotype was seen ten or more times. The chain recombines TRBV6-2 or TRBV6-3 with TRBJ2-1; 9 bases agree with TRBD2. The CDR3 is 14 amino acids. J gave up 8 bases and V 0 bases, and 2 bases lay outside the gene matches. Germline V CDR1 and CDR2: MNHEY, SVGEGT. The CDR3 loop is CASSYSREGHEQFF. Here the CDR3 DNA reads TGTGCCAGCAGTTACTCGCGGGAGGGCCATGAGCAGTTCTTC.

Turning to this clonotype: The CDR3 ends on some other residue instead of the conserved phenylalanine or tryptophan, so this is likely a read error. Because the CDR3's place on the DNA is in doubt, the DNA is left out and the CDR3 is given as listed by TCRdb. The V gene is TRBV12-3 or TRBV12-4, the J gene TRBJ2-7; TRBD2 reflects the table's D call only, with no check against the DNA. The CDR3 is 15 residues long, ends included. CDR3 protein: CASILDIAGAYKKYL.

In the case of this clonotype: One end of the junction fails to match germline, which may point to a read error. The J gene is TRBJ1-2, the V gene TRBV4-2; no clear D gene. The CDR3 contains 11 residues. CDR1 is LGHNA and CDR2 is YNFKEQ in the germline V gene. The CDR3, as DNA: TGTGCCAGCAGCCAAGAGAGTGGCTACACTTTC. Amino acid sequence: CASSQESGYTF.

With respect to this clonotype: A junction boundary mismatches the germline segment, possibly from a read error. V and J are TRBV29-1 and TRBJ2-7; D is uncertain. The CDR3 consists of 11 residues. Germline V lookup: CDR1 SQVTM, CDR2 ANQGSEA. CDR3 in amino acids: CSVEEGHEQYF. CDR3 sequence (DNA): TGCAGCGTTGAAGAGGGTCACGAACAGTACTTC.

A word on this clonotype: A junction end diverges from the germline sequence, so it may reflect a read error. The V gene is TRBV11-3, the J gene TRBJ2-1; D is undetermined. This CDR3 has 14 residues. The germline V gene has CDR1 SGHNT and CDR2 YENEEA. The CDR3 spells CASSLGAPNNEQFF. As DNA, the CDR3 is TGTGCCAGCAGCTTAGGCGCCCCGAACAATGAGCAGTTCTTT.

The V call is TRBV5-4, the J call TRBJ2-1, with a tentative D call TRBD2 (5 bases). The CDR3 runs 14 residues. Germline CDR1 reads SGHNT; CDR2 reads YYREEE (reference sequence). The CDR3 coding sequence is TGTACCAACAGCCTCGTCAAGACTAACAATGAGCAGTTCTTC. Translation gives CTNSLVKTNNEQFF.

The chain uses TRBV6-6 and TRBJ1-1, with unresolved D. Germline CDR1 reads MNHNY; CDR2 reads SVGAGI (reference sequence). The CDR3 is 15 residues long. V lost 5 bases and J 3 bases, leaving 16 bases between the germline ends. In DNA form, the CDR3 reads TGTGCCAGCAGTATTCCGCCGGCGCTGGACACTGAAGCTTTCTTT. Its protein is CASSIPPALDTEAFF.

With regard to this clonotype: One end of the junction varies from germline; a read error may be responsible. In nucleotides, the CDR3 is TGTGCCAGCATTTTAACTAGCGGATACATTGAGCAGTTCTTC. It encodes CASILTSGYIEQFF. The chain couples TRBV28 to TRBJ2-1; TRBD2 aligns across 8 bases. The CDR3 has 14 amino acids. Germline lookup yields CDR1 MDHEN and CDR2 SYDVKM.